The 19 T cell receptor beta chains given below trace back to one sample, sequenced in a study of shared clonotypes between healthy human individuals. The protocol was immunoSEQ multiplex PCR, while the TCRdb copy is restricted to in-frame clones and leaves out a portion. The sample lists hundreds of thousands of clones, roughly 96% occurring once. As defined, naive CD8 cells were CD45RO-negative and positively selected for CCR7, with terminally differentiated effector memory CD45RA+ cells excluded. Sample: naive CD8+ T cells sorted from blood. These receptors came from a woman aged 30 to 39 in good health.

The rearrangement uses TRBV18 and TRBJ2-7, with 9 bases identical to TRBD1. V was pared by 5 bases and J by 1 base, with 3 bases of the junction left unmatched. Germline V gives CDR1 KGHSH, CDR2 LQKENI. The CDR3 length is 14 residues. DNA of the CDR3: TGTGCCAGCTCATGGGACAGGGAGTCCTACGAGCAGTACTTC. Its protein is CASSWDRESYEQYF.

The chain combines TRBV15 with TRBJ2-7; D not resolved. The CDR3 runs 14 residues. Germline V CDR1 and CDR2: LNHNV, YYDKDF (reference sequence). Deletions cut 1 base from V and 6 bases from J, with 13 bases between. The CDR3: CATSRVDRASEQYF. CDR3 in DNA: TGTGCCACCAGCAGAGTTGATAGAGCCTCCGAGCAGTACTTC.

The rearrangement links TRBV4-2 to TRBJ2-3; possibly TRBD1 or TRBD2 for D (6 bases each). CDR1 is LGHNA and CDR2 is YNFKEQ in the germline V gene. This CDR3 has 14 residues. The V and J ends lost 1 base and 5 bases respectively, with 10 bases between them. The CDR3 loop reads CASSQGLGGDTQYF. CDR3 bases: TGTGCCAGCAGCCAAGGACTAGGGGGAGATACGCAGTATTTT.

DNA of the CDR3: TGTGCCAGCAGTTCCCAGGGTTCTCACACCTTC. Translated, it gives CASSSQGSHTF. This chain links TRBV6-5 with TRBJ1-2, with D maybe TRBD1 (5 bases). Trimming took off 4 bases at V and 12 bases at J, with 12 bases between the two ends. Germline V gives CDR1 MNHEY, CDR2 SVGAGI. CDR3 length: 11 amino acids.

The rearrangement links TRBV4-1 to TRBJ1-3; the match to TRBD1 covers 7 bases. Germline CDR1 MGHRA, CDR2 YSYEKL. Trimming removed 3 bases from V and 0 bases from J; junction bases left unmatched: 2. The CDR3 length is 15 residues. This CDR3 reads CASSQNRGSGNTIYF. CDR3 in DNA: TGCGCCAGCAGCCAGAACAGGGGCTCTGGAAACACCATATATTTT.

The CDR3 loop reads CASSYRDSAYEQYF. CDR3 nucleotide sequence: TGTGCCAGCAGCTACCGGGACAGCGCCTACGAGCAGTACTTC. The V and J genes are TRBV5-8 and TRBJ2-7; 7 bases are a match to TRBD1. Germline values: CDR1 SGHTS, CDR2 YDEGEE. The length of the CDR3 is 14 residues. V lost 3 bases, J lost 2 bases, and 5 bases stayed unmatched. The full variable domain, its missing parts supplied by reference TRBV5-8 and TRBJ2-7, is EAGVTQSPTHLIKTRGQQATLRCSPISGHTSVYWYQQALGLGLQFLLWYDEGEERNRGNFPPRFSGRQFPNYSSELNVNALELEDSALYLCASSYRDSAYEQYFGPGTRLTVT.

The sample holds one count of this clone. This chain links TRBV19 with TRBJ1-2; D may be TRBD1 (5 bases). The CDR3 spans 13 residues. Looked up from germline, CDR1 is LNHDA and CDR2 is SQIVND (reference sequence). V was pared by 10 bases and J by 4 bases, with 16 bases between. The CDR3 nucleotides read TGTGCCACCGCCCTTGGGGGGACCTATGGCTACACCTTC. This gives the protein CATALGGTYGYTF.

This rearrangement joins TRBV18 to TRBJ2-7; 7 positions match TRBD1. This CDR3 contains 13 residues. CDR1 and CDR2 from the germline V gene are KGHSH and LQKENI. The trim removed 3 bases at V and 2 bases at J, leaving 1 base unmatched. The CDR3 loop reads CASSPGQTYEQYF. The CDR3 nucleotides read TGTGCCAGCTCACCGGGACAGACCTACGAGCAGTACTTC.

The chain couples TRBV7-9 to TRBJ1-3, with D unresolved. The CDR3 is made up of 14 amino acids. The germline CDR1 and CDR2 sequences are SEHNR and FQNEAQ (reference sequence). V was pared by 6 bases and J by 2 bases, with 11 bases between. This chain's CDR3 is CASSPTVAGNTIYF. The CDR3 DNA reads TGTGCCAGCAGTCCCACAGTGGCTGGAAACACCATATATTTT.

The sample holds one count of this clone. The chain combines TRBV9 with TRBJ1-1; tentatively, D is TRBD1 (5 bases). Germline CDR1 reads SGDLS; CDR2 reads YYNGEE. V was clipped by 1 base and J by 4 bases, with 14 bases between them. The CDR3 consists of 15 residues. In DNA, the CDR3 is TGTGCCAGCAGCGTAATAGGGCCGGGGCCCACTGAAGCTTTCTTT. This translates into CASSVIGPGPTEAFF.

This chain connects TRBV5-4 to TRBJ2-2; TRBD2 matches 9 bases. V shed 3 bases and J 5 bases; nucleotides not matched to a gene: 8. The CDR3 consists of 16 residues. Germline assignment: CDR1 SGHNT and CDR2 YYREEE (reference sequence). The CDR3, as DNA: TGTGCCAGCAGCTCCGTAGGCGGGAGGGGAACCGGGGAGCTGTTTTTT. Amino acid sequence: CASSSVGGRGTGELFF.

About this clone: Within the sample, other DNA sequences also encode this same CDR3. This chain connects TRBV9 to TRBJ1-1; no clear D gene. V lost 0 bases to trimming and J lost 2 bases, with 5 bases between them. Germline CDR1 reads SGDLS; CDR2 reads YYNGEE. CDR3 size: 13 residues. CDR3: CASSVGANTEAFF. The CDR3 DNA sequence: TGTGCCAGCAGCGTAGGCGCAAACACTGAAGCTTTCTTT.

The CDR3 is CASSLVGWGHEQYF. In DNA form, the CDR3 reads TGTGCCAGCAGTTTAGTGGGATGGGGCCACGAGCAGTACTTC. V gene TRBV27 combines with J gene TRBJ2-5, with a possible D match to TRBD1 (5 bases). The J call may be in error: the DNA end matches TRBJ2-7 better. The CDR3 totals 14 residues. The V gene's germline CDR1 is MNHEY and CDR2 SMNVEV (reference sequence).

This chain connects TRBV4-1 to TRBJ2-7; weak D call: TRBD2 (5 bases). V was pared by 1 base and J by 1 base, with 14 bases between. This CDR3 comprises 16 residues. Looked up from germline, CDR1 is MGHRA and CDR2 is YSYEKL. This chain's CDR3 is CASSQVVWRRSYEQYF. CDR3 DNA: TGCGCCAGCAGCCAAGTGGTTTGGCGGAGGTCCTACGAGCAGTACTTC.

This clone was seen just once. The V call is TRBV11-2, the J call TRBJ2-3, with 7 bases fitting TRBD2. Germline values: CDR1 SGHAT, CDR2 FQNNGV. The CDR3 has 16 amino acids. The junction had 11 bases not matched to a gene; V was cut back by 4 bases and J by 4 bases. The CDR3 DNA reads TGTGCCAGCAGCTCCTTGACTAGCAGTGCGGCAGATACGCAGTATTTT. Encoded protein: CASSSLTSSAADTQYF.

The chain carries TRBV4-1 and TRBJ2-2; D might be TRBD1 (8 bases). This CDR3 contains 15 residues. Looked up from germline, CDR1 is MGHRA and CDR2 is YSYEKL. V shed 3 bases and J shed 4 bases, with 12 bases lying between them. The CDR3, as DNA: TGCGCCAGCAGCCACCACAGGGGGGGCACCGGGGAGCTGTTTTTT. Translating gives CASSHHRGGTGELFF.

Details on this clone: In the same sample, other DNA sequences code for this CDR3. The chain joins TRBV28 to TRBJ2-7, with 9 bases that match TRBD1. V shed 3 bases, J shed 3 bases, and the junction held 3 bases outside the gene matches. The CDR3 is made up of 14 amino acids. From germline, CDR1 is MDHEN and CDR2 SYDVKM. Here the CDR3 DNA reads TGTGCCAGCAGTTTGGTGGGACAGGGCTACGAGCAGTACTTC. This gives the protein CASSLVGQGYEQYF.

This chain uses TRBV27 with TRBJ1-2, with D unclear. There are 13 residues in the CDR3. Germline assignment: CDR1 MNHEY and CDR2 SMNVEV (reference sequence). The V end was cut by 3 bases, the J end by 1 base, with 6 bases between. CDR3 nucleotides: TGTGCCAGCAGTTTCGGGATTAACTATGGCTACACCTTC. Protein product: CASSFGINYGYTF.

The chain combines TRBV5-4 with TRBJ2-1, with D perhaps matching TRBD1 (6 bases). Germline V gives CDR1 SGHNT, CDR2 YYREEE (reference sequence). The ends were cut back, 9 bases at V and 5 bases at J, with 15 bases in the middle. This CDR3 spans 13 amino acids. The CDR3, as DNA: TGTGCCACTAAGGGGGTGGGAGACAATGAGCAGTTCTTC. Translating gives CATKGVGDNEQFF.